A selection of T cell receptor beta chains follows, all from one sample in a study of PD-1 blockade in mismatch repair-deficient tumors. The method was immunoSEQ multiplex PCR; TCRdb's version includes in-frame clones alone and lacks a portion of them. The table includes about 120,000 clones, 60% to 85% detected once. The specimen comprised peripheral blood, sampled approximately 64 weeks after starting pembrolizumab. The receptors here all came from an adult with mismatch repair-deficient cancer. CDR3s include the opening cysteine and the closing phenylalanine or tryptophan. Expanded clones get a size class; other rows say once, few or many, or leave the size out.

NA | TRBV6-1 | CASSEAGKLYGYTF
once | TRBV6-1 | CATSEGPNKGNTIYF
NA | TRBV28 | CASSLGQVRNQPQHF
NA | TRBV5-1 | CASSWGGDGNEQFF
NA | TRBV28 | CASSSPTGRTRNTEAFF
NA | TRBV7-9 | CASSLPPLPQHF
NA | TRBV10-1 | CASREGLAKNIQYF
NA | TRBV5-1 | CASSATRRETDTQYF
NA | TRBV7-2 | CASSYRVITDTQYF
once | TRBV7-3 | CASSLGDAEAFF
NA | TRBV2 | CASSVRVGEKLFF
few | TRBV14 | CASSQGGQYGYTF
NA | TRBV11-2 | CASSLDSSVRGYTF
NA | TRBV9 | CASSVGSGNTEAFF
many | TRBV5-4 | CASSLTGTSAYNEQFF
once | TRBV4-3 | CASSLWAAADTQYF
NA | TRBV7-9 | CASSLGGLAGGNEQFF
NA | TRBV7-6 | CASSHPTGTGAEKLFF
NA | TRBV30 | CAWMKTGVNTEAFF
NA | TRBV4-3 | CASSQRSRGRTGRNQPQHF
NA | TRBV14 | CASSHDRDGNQPQHF
NA | TRBV27 | CASSFLPGTGNTGELFF
NA | TRBV4-2 | CASSHTGTSGTVAQYF
NA | TRBV5-1 | CASSLVRTGQETQYF
few | TRBV6-6 | CASSYRTGYEQYF
once | TRBV10-3 | CAISVGQSVYEQYF
NA | TRBV5-1 | CASSIPGQHQETQYF
NA | TRBV2 | CASWGNTGELFF
many | TRBV19 | CASSIIQGRSNQPQHF
NA | TRBV7-8 | CASSLAASGSNSYNEQFF
NA | TRBV29-1 | CSPEGGAGGPNEQFF
NA | TRBV28 | CASSLSIRRGWEQYF
NA | TRBV6-6 | CASSYRDRGYEQYF
NA | TRBV9 | CASSVGGENNEQFF
NA | TRBV27 | CASRPPGLGRYEQYF
NA | TRBV7-3 | CASTLLAGVGETQYF
NA | TRBV19 | CASSGRNYGYTF
NA | TRBV19 | CASSPTGTGTGEQYF
NA | TRBV30 | CAWSAPGTWQPQHF
NA | TRBV6-1 | CASSEVEGVDEAFF
NA | TRBV30 | CAWSVRRGHTEAFF
few | TRBV19 | CASSQQANLGNTIYF
few | TRBV4-3 | CASSQGVGGYYGYTF
NA | TRBV7-3 | CASSLTAGADTGELFF
NA | TRBV11-3 | CASSPTSGSVKQYF
NA | TRBV6-1 | CASSVTGQGFGYTF
NA | TRBV27 | CASSLTSGRSNEQFF
NA | TRBV11-2 | CASSPGTGKLAEAFF
NA | TRBV13 | CASSQPPAGPYTDTQYF
NA | TRBV11-2 | CASSRSGTSTDTQYF